Each of the 10 T cell receptor beta chains below was sequenced from the same sample in a study of control samples from healthy donors and cancer patients. Assay used: immunoSEQ multiplex PCR; TCRdb lists only in-frame clones, some missing. The table has 170,000 or so clones, 90% to 95% seen once. Material: blood. The receptor source for this set is a man aged 18 to 30 in good health.

The chain links TRBV28 to TRBJ2-7; 7 bases agree with TRBD2. The germline CDR1 and CDR2 sequences are MDHEN and SYDVKM. The CDR3 length is 15 residues. V lost 5 bases, J lost 1 base, and 8 bases stayed unmatched. Written as DNA, the CDR3 is TGTGCCAGCAGTCAGTCCGGGGGGTGGTCCTACGAGCAGTACTTC. Protein sequence: CASSQSGGWSYEQYF.

V and J are TRBV10-3 and TRBJ1-5; D is uncertain. CDR1 is ENHRY and CDR2 is SYGVKD in the germline V gene. Trimming took off 0 bases at V and 12 bases at J, with 12 bases between the two ends. The CDR3 sequence is 13 residues long. CDR3 in amino acids: CAISESTDGNQHF. The CDR3 DNA sequence: TGTGCCATCAGTGAGTCGACCGACGGCAACCAGCATTTT.

The J gene is TRBJ2-3, the V gene TRBV27; 8 nucleotides align to TRBD2. CDR3 length: 15 amino acids. Germline CDR1 is MNHEY and CDR2 is SMNVEV (reference sequence). Losses at the gene ends were 3 bases for V and 3 bases for J; bases not matched to a gene: 5. CDR3 protein: CASSLVRGGTDTQYF. CDR3 in DNA: TGTGCCAGCAGTTTGGTCCGGGGGGGGACAGATACGCAGTATTTT.

The rearrangement links TRBV30 to TRBJ2-2, with 8 bases identical to TRBD2. J was trimmed by 5 bases and V by 3 bases; bases with no gene match: 2. This CDR3 has 13 amino acids. The germline V gene has CDR1 GTSNPN and CDR2 SVGIG (reference sequence). Written as DNA, the CDR3 is TGTGCCTGGAGAGTAGCGGGGACCGGGGAGCTGTTTTTT. Translation gives CAWRVAGTGELFF.

CDR3 in amino acids: CASSAYNSPLHF. As DNA, the CDR3 is TGTGCCAGCAGCGCGTATAATTCACCCCTCCACTTT. The chain joins TRBV5-5 to TRBJ1-6; D remains ambiguous. Germline CDR1 is SGHKS and CDR2 is YYEKEE (reference sequence). V lost 4 bases and J 4 bases, leaving 3 bases between the germline ends. The CDR3 length is 12 residues. Supplemented by reference TRBV5-5 and TRBJ1-6, the full variable domain reads DAGVTQSPTHLIKTRGQQVTLRCSPISGHKSVSWYQQVLGQGPQFIFQYYEKEERGRGNFPDRFSARQFPNYSSELNVNALLLGDSALYLCASSAYNSPLHFGNGTRLTVT.

This clone was counted between two and nine times. The chain carries TRBV5-8 and TRBJ1-1; D is unresolved. From germline, CDR1 is SGHTS and CDR2 YDEGEE. This CDR3 is 12 amino acids long. Trimming left V 1 base short and J 11 bases short, with 12 bases between. The CDR3 is CASSLSSGRAFF. CDR3 DNA sequence: TGTGCCAGCAGCTTGTCGTCGGGAAGGGCTTTCTTT. Full variable domain (rest looked up from reference TRBV5-8 and TRBJ1-1): EAGVTQSPTHLIKTRGQQATLRCSPISGHTSVYWYQQALGLGLQFLLWYDEGEERNRGNFPPRFSGRQFPNYSSELNVNALELEDSALYLCASSLSSGRAFFGQGTRLTVV.

This clone was found once. This chain uses TRBV5-1 with TRBJ2-3; 12 bases map to TRBD2. V was pared by 8 bases and J by 4 bases, with 8 bases of the junction left unmatched. The CDR3 consists of 15 residues. CDR1 and CDR2 from the germline V gene are SGHRS and YFSETQ. CDR3 region: CARNRGLAGPDTQYF. CDR3 nucleotides: TGCGCCAGAAACCGCGGACTAGCGGGACCAGATACGCAGTATTTT.

V usage is TRBV6-5 and J usage is TRBJ1-4, with a tentative D call TRBD1 (5 bases). The germline CDR1 and CDR2 sequences are MNHEY and SVGAGI. The CDR3 covers 13 residues. V was shortened by 2 bases and J by 8 bases, with 9 bases between the two germline ends. The CDR3 reads CASSYGTGEKLFF. The CDR3 DNA is TGTGCCAGCAGTTACGGGACTGGGGAAAAACTGTTTTTT.

This chain links TRBV5-4 with TRBJ1-2, with D possibly TRBD1 on 5 matching bases. Looked up from germline, CDR1 is SGHNT and CDR2 is YYREEE (reference sequence). The V and J ends lost 2 bases and 0 bases respectively, with 8 bases between them. This CDR3 is built from 14 residues. This CDR3 is CASSFPTANYGYTF. In DNA, the CDR3 is TGTGCCAGCAGCTTCCCGACAGCTAACTATGGCTACACCTTC. The full variable domain, its missing parts supplied by reference TRBV5-4 and TRBJ1-2, is ETGVTQSPTHLIKTRGQQVTLRCSSQSGHNTVSWYQQALGQGPQFIFQYYREEENGRGNFPPRFSGLQFPNYSSELNVNALELDDSALYLCASSFPTANYGYTFGSGTRLTVV.

The J gene is TRBJ1-2, the V gene TRBV24-1, with 12 positions matching TRBD1. In germline, CDR1 is KGHDR, CDR2 SFDVKD. The CDR3 consists of 17 residues. J was trimmed by 11 bases and V by 1 base; bases with no gene match: 13. The CDR3 DNA is TGTGCCACCAGTGATTTAGGGACAGGGGGCGCCAAGGGTCGATACACCTTC. Its translation is CATSDLGTGGAKGRYTF.